Below, one T cell receptor (beta chain) is given with its context. Its antigen is unidentified. TCRdb passed the 5' RACE reads through MiXCR, listing each CDR3 protein once. Altogether 260,000 or so distinct CDR3 sequences are present, approximately 7.8% being singletons, with the ten largest covering about 5.6%. The CDR3 is 21 amino acids. The trim removed 4 bases at V and 4 bases at J, leaving 23 bases unmatched. Germline V gene lookup returns CDR1 SGHAT and CDR2 FQDESV (reference sequence). This sample is part of a study of identical twins. Findings of the study overall: Zero-insertion analyses were open to partial confounding by invariant MAIT and iNKT cells. Abundant beta clonotypes from cord blood bore fewer insertions; memory repertoires lacked this pattern.

Every one of the donors was a healthy Caucasian. The sample also formed part of further work on yellow fever vaccine responses in identical twins.

The chain has TRBV11-1 and TRBJ2-7; 12 bases are a match to TRBD2. Sequencing was performed on CD8+ T cells sorted from blood. This clonotype was obtained from a woman younger than 35 in good health. The CDR3 region is CASSSARTDLAGGPSFYEQYF. The CDR3 nucleotides are TGTGCCAGCAGCTCCGCCCGGACAGACCTAGCGGGAGGGCCGTCTTTTTACGAGCAGTACTTC.